This T cell receptor (beta chain) was sequenced in a study of blood T cells in healthy people across ages. Through a sample-barcoded 5' primer and a J-beta primer mix, a second PCR was run for roughly 7 to 11 cycles. TCRdb called the 5' RACE reads again in MiXCR, with one record for every CDR3 protein. The table lists roughly 800,000 distinct CDR3 sequences, around 24% of them singletons. Total RNA extracted from each sample amounted to at least 5.5 micrograms. J gave up 1 base and V 7 bases, and 8 bases lay outside the gene matches. CDR1 and CDR2 from the germline V gene are SNHLY and FYNNEI. The CDR3 length is 15 residues. Another study also made use of these data, one on T cells of mothers and their children. This second study says: Over 8.5 million reads per mother and around 3.2 million per child were obtained.

V gene TRBV2 combines with J gene TRBJ2-5; 8 bases match TRBD2. Source material: blood. The sequence was collected from a boy younger than 18 in good health. CDR3 sequence reads: CASTTQLAAQETQYF. CDR3 sequence (DNA): TGTGCCAGCACTACCCAACTAGCGGCCCAAGAGACCCAGTACTTC.